The entry that follows covers one T cell receptor (beta chain) sequence. Antigen specificity is unknown. Method: immunoSEQ multiplex PCR; TCRdb's copy keeps in-frame clones and lacks some. The sample includes around 15,000 clones, 75% to 85% of them seen just once. This sample stems from a study of CD4 T cells in relation to SARS-CoV-2 and coronaviruses. Study-wide context: ViraFEST: approximately 10-day antigen culture of PBMCs, then TCR beta CDR3 sequencing. Shared crossreactive spike epitopes were mapped to their HLA restriction.

The CDR3 is made up of 12 amino acids. V was clipped by 4 bases and J by 4 bases, with 10 bases between them. Germline loops: CDR1 GTSNPN, CDR2 SVGIG (reference sequence). Unexposed donor CD4+ T cells date from about 2011-2018, before the COVID-19 pandemic. CD4+ T cells were isolated from the cells after more than 8 days of culture. Cells permitting, SARS-CoV-2 S/N and four cold-coronavirus spikes were tested on unexposed-donor CD4+ T cells. The clonotype comes from a human donor in good health. The chain has TRBV30 and TRBJ1-1; D uncertain. The sequenced sample was CD4+ T cells from PBMCs, cultured in vitro. The CDR3 DNA sequence: TGTGCCTGGACTCCTATGGGCACTGAAGCTTTCTTT. Translated: CAWTPMGTEAFF. The whole variable domain, filled in from reference TRBV30 and TRBJ1-1, reads SQTIHQWPATLVQPVGSPLSLECTVEGTSNPNLYWYRQAAGRGLQLLFYSVGIGQISSEVPQNLSASRPQDRQFILSSKKLLLSDSGFYLCAWTPMGTEAFFGQGTRLTVV.